This is a list of T cell receptor beta chains from one sample in a study of shared clonotypes between healthy human individuals. Measured with immunoSEQ multiplex PCR; TCRdb has only the in-frame clones, and not every one. The table lists fewer than 3 million clones, about 90% of them singletons. The source material was naive CD4+ T cells from PBMCs. These receptors were obtained from a man younger than 35 in good health. Some clones in this sample may be carry-over from other donors' samples. CDR3s include the opening cysteine and the closing phenylalanine or tryptophan. Fields, in order: CDR3 DNA, CDR3 protein, J gene, V gene, clone size, D gene. D genes are given only for firm matches. The listing skips clone size in some rows; elsewhere it reads once, few, many or a size class.

CDR3nt: TGTGCCACCAGCAGAGAAACCCTCACAGGGGGCGCTTTGTACGAGCAGTACTTC
CDR3aa: CATSRETLTGGALYEQYF
j_gene: TRBJ2-7
v_gene: TRBV15
abundance: -
d_gene: TRBD1

CDR3nt: TGCGCCAGCAGCCAAGGCCCACCGGGACTAGCGGGGAGAGGGTATGAGCAGTTCTTC
CDR3aa: CASSQGPPGLAGRGYEQFF
j_gene: TRBJ2-1
v_gene: TRBV4-1
abundance: -
d_gene: TRBD2

CDR3nt: TGCGCCAGCGGGGCGGGGGTGAACACCGGGGAGCTGTTTTTT
CDR3aa: CASGAGVNTGELFF
j_gene: TRBJ2-2
v_gene: TRBV5-1
abundance: -
d_gene: TRBD2

CDR3nt: TGTGCCAGCAGTTCCCCCGGGGCGGCCACCGGGGAGAATGAGCAGTTCTTC
CDR3aa: CASSSPGAATGENEQFF
j_gene: TRBJ2-1
v_gene: TRBV28
abundance: -
d_gene: -

CDR3nt: TGTGCCAGCAGTTACGGGACAGGGGGCGCAGATACGCAGTATTTT
CDR3aa: CASSYGTGGADTQYF
j_gene: TRBJ2-3
v_gene: TRBV6-5
abundance: -
d_gene: TRBD1

CDR3nt: TGTGCCAGCAGCTTAGGGTTACGACAGGCTTGGGAAAACATTCAGTACTTC
CDR3aa: CASSLGLRQAWENIQYF
j_gene: TRBJ2-4
v_gene: TRBV7-2
abundance: -
d_gene: -

CDR3nt: TGTGCCAGCAGGCCTGCAACCCTAAGCTACACCTTC
CDR3aa: CASRPATLSYTF
j_gene: TRBJ1-2
v_gene: TRBV6-5
abundance: -
d_gene: -

CDR3nt: TGTGCCAGCAGTCCCGCCGGGGGTGAGCAGTTCTTC
CDR3aa: CASSPAGGEQFF
j_gene: TRBJ2-1
v_gene: TRBV28
abundance: -
d_gene: -

CDR3nt: TGTGCCAGCAGTTCCCCCCCAGGGAACTCCTACGAGCAGTACTTC
CDR3aa: CASSSPPGNSYEQYF
j_gene: TRBJ2-7
v_gene: TRBV28
abundance: -
d_gene: -

CDR3nt: TGTGCCAGCAGCCCGGGACAGGGGGGAAAACTGTTTTTT
CDR3aa: CASSPGQGGKLFF
j_gene: TRBJ1-4
v_gene: TRBV11-2
abundance: -
d_gene: TRBD1

CDR3nt: TGTGCCAGCAGCGACACAGGGTCCGTTAATGAAAAACTGTTTTTT
CDR3aa: CASSDTGSVNEKLFF
j_gene: TRBJ1-4
v_gene: TRBV5-6
abundance: once
d_gene: -

CDR3nt: TGTGCCAGCACCGCCGGGACTAGCGGGATTTACGAGCAGTACTTC
CDR3aa: CASTAGTSGIYEQYF
j_gene: TRBJ2-7
v_gene: TRBV6-1
abundance: -
d_gene: TRBD2

CDR3nt: TGTGCCAACGCACCTAGCGGGAACTTTGAGACCCAGTACTTC
CDR3aa: CANAPSGNFETQYF
j_gene: TRBJ2-5
v_gene: TRBV10-3
abundance: -
d_gene: TRBD2

CDR3nt: TGTGCCAGCAGCGAGGGAAGCGGCACTGAAGCTTTCTTT
CDR3aa: CASSEGSGTEAFF
j_gene: TRBJ1-1
v_gene: TRBV7-3
abundance: -
d_gene: -